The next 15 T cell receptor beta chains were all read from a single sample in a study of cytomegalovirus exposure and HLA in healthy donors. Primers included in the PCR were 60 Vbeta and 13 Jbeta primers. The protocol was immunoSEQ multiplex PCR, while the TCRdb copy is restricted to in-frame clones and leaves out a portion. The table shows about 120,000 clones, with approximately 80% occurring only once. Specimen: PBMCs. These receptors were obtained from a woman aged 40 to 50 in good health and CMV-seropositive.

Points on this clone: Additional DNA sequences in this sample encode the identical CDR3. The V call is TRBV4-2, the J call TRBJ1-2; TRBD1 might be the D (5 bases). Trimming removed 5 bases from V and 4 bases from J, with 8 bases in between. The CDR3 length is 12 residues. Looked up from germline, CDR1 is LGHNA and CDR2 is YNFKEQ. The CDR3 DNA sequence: TGTGCCAGCAGCGATGACAGCTATGGCTACACCTTC. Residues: CASSDDSYGYTF.

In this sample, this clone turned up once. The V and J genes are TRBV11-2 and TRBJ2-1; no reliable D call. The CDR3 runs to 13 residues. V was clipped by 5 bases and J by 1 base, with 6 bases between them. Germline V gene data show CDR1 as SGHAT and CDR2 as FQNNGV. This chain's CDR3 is CASSAESYNEQFF. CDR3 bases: TGTGCCAGCAGCGCAGAATCCTACAATGAGCAGTTCTTC.

The DNA of the CDR3 is TGTGCCAGCGGCAGGTCCTCGGAAAAACTGTTTTTT. It encodes CASGRSSEKLFF. V and J are TRBV7-8 and TRBJ1-4; D is undetermined. Per germline, CDR1 SGHVS and CDR2 FQNEAQ. V gave up 8 bases and J gave up 8 bases, with 12 bases separating them. This CDR3 region has 12 residues.

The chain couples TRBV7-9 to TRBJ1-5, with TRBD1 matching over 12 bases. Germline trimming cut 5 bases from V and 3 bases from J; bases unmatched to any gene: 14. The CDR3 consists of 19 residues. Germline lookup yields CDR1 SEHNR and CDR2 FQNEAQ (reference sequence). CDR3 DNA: TGTGCCAGCAGCCGTGGGACAGGGGGCGCCGGCCTGCTCAATCAGCCCCAGCATTTT. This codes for CASSRGTGGAGLLNQPQHF.

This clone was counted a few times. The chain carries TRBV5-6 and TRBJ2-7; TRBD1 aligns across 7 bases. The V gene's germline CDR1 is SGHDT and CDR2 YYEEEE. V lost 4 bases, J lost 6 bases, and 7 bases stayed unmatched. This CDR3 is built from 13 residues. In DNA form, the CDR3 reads TGTGCCAGCAGCATGCTGACAGGGTTCGAGCAGTACTTC. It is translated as CASSMLTGFEQYF.

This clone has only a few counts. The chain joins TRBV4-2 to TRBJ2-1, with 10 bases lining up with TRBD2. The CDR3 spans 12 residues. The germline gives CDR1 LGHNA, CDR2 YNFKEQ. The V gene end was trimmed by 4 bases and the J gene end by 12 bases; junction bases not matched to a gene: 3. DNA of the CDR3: TGTGCCAGCAGCCCGGGACTAGCGCGGCAGTTCTTC. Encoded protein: CASSPGLARQFF.

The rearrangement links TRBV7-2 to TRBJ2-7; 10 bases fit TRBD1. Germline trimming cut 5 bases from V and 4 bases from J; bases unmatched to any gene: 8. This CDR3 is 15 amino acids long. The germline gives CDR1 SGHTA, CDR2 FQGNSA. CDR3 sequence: CASSARTGGAYEQYF. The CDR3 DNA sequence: TGTGCCAGCAGCGCGCGGACAGGGGGTGCGTACGAGCAGTACTTC. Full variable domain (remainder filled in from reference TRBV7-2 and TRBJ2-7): GAGVSQSPSNKVTEKGKDVELRCDPISGHTALYWYRQSLGQGLEFLIYFQGNSAPDKSGLPSDRFSAERTGGSVSTLTIQRTQQEDSAVYLCASSARTGGAYEQYFGPGTRLTVT.

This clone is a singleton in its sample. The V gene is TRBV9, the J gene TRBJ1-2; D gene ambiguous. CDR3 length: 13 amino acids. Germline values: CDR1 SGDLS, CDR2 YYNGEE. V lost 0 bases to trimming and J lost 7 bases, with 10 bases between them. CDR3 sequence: CASSVDRDPGYTF. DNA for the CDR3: TGTGCCAGCAGCGTAGACCGGGATCCTGGCTACACCTTC.

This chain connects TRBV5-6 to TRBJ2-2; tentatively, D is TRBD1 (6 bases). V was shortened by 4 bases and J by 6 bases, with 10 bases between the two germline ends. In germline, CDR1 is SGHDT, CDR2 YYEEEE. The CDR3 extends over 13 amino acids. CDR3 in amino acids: CASSLTGPGELFF. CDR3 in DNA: TGTGCCAGCAGCCTGACAGGCCCCGGGGAGCTGTTTTTT.

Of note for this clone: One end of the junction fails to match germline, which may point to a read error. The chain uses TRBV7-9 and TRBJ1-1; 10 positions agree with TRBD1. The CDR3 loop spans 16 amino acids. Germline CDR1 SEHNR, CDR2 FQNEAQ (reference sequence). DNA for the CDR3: TGTTCCAGCAGCTACATTTACCGGACAGGGGGCACTGAAGCTTTCTTT. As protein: CSSSYIYRTGGTEAFF.

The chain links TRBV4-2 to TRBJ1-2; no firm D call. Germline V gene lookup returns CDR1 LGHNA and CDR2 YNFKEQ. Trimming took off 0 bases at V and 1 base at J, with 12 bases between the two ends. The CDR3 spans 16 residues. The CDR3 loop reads CASSQDSLASNYGYTF. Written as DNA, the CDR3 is TGTGCCAGCAGCCAAGATAGCCTGGCCAGTAACTATGGCTACACCTTC.

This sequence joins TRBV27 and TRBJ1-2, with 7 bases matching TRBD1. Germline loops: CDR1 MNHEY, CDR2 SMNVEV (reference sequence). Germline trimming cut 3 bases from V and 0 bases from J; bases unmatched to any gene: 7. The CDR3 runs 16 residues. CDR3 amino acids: CASSFTPGQTNYGYTF. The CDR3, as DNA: TGTGCCAGCAGTTTTACCCCGGGACAGACTAACTATGGCTACACCTTC.

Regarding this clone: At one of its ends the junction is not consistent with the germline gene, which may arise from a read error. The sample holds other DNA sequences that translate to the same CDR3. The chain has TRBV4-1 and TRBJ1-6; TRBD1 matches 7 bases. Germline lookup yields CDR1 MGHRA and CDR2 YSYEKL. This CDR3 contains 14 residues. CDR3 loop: CASSRTGANSPLHF. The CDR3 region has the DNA TGCGCCAGCAGTCGGACAGGAGCAAATTCCCCCCTCCACTTT.

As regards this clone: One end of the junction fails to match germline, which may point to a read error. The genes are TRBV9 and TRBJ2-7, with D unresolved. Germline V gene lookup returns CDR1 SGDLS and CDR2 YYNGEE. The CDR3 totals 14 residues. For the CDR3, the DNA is TGTGCCAGCAGCGTAGGGAGTAGCTCCCACGAGCAGTACTTC. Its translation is CASSVGSSSHEQYF.

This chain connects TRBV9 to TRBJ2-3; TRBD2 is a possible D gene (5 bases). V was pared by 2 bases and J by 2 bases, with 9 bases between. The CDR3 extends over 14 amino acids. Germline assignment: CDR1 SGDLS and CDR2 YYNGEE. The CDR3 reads CASSVSGSTDTQYF. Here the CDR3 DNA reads TGTGCCAGCAGCGTTTCGGGGTCCACAGATACGCAGTATTTT.